The 26 T cell receptor beta chains below all came from one sample that was sequenced in a study of graft-versus-host responses after intestinal transplantation. Intraepithelial and lamina propria lymphocytes were freed from processed graft tissue. Only in-frame clones appear in the TCRdb table, and some are missing; sequencing was by immunoSEQ multiplex PCR. The sample has fewer than 20,000 clones, roughly 80% seen once. This specimen was ileum tissue, taken roughly 3.5 months after intestinal transplant. These receptors were obtained from a human patient who received an intestinal transplant, so some T cells may come from the graft donor.

The chain uses TRBV2 and TRBJ2-1; 12 positions agree with TRBD2. This CDR3 contains 15 residues. Germline CDR1 and CDR2: SNHLY and FYNNEI. V trimming: 8 bases; J trimming: 0 bases; junction bases outside the gene matches: 2. CDR3 coding DNA: TGTGCCAGCGGACTAGCGGGAAGCTCCTACAATGAGCAGTTCTTC. Translation gives CASGLAGSSYNEQFF.

V usage is TRBV5-1 and J usage is TRBJ2-5; 8 positions agree with TRBD2. The V segment lost 4 bases and the J segment 5 bases; nucleotides outside the gene matches: 7. The length of the CDR3 is 14 residues. The V gene's germline CDR1 is SGHRS and CDR2 YFSETQ. DNA of the CDR3: TGCGCCAGCAGCCCCGGGGGGGGCCGGGAGACCCAGTACTTC. Its protein is CASSPGGGRETQYF. Variable domain in full (rest from reference TRBV5-1 and TRBJ2-5): KAGVTQTPRYLIKTRGQQVTLSCSPISGHRSVSWYQQTPGQGLQFLFEYFSETQRNKGNFPGRFSGRQFSNSRSEMNVSTLELGDSALYLCASSPGGGRETQYFGPGTRLLVL.

This sequence joins TRBV27 and TRBJ1-3, with D possibly matching TRBD1 (6 bases). V lost 3 bases to trimming and J lost 0 bases, with 12 bases between them. The CDR3 spans 16 residues. CDR1 is MNHEY, CDR2 SMNVEV, per germline (reference sequence). The CDR3 nucleotides read TGTGCCAGCAGTTTGCAGGGGCGACCCTCTGGAAACACCATATATTTT. This encodes CASSLQGRPSGNTIYF.

The chain couples TRBV10-3 to TRBJ2-5, with D unresolved. This CDR3 has 13 residues. The V end lost 10 bases, the J end lost 4 bases, and 16 bases lay between the germline ends. Germline CDR1 reads ENHRY; CDR2 reads SYGVKD. In nucleotides, the CDR3 is TGTGCCACAAGAAAGCGTTGGGGAGAGACCCAGTACTTC. Amino acid sequence: CATRKRWGETQYF.

V gene TRBV6-1 combines with J gene TRBJ2-7; D may be TRBD2 (5 bases). The ends were cut back, 7 bases at V and 5 bases at J, with 15 bases in the middle. Germline-derived CDR1 and CDR2 are MNHNS and SASEGT. The CDR3 consists of 13 residues. In DNA form, the CDR3 reads TGTGCCAGCATGTCCGGGGTGGTCGACGAGCAGTACTTC. Its translation is CASMSGVVDEQYF.

V and J are TRBV7-9 and TRBJ2-7; 11 bases are shared with TRBD2. Per the germline V gene, CDR1 is SEHNR and CDR2 is FQNEAQ (reference sequence). The CDR3 spans 18 residues. V lost 4 bases and J lost 0; bases outside the gene matches: 11. CDR3 DNA: TGTGCCAGCAGCTCCCCCTGGACTAGCGGGTGGAGCTCCTACGAGCAGTACTTC. Protein: CASSSPWTSGWSSYEQYF.

The V and J genes are TRBV19 and TRBJ1-5, with no clear D. The V gene's germline CDR1 is LNHDA and CDR2 SQIVND (reference sequence). This CDR3 is built from 13 residues. V was cut by 4 bases and J by 5 bases, with 9 bases left in between. The CDR3 bases are TGTGCCAGTAGTAAGGACCGTTATCAGCCCCAGCATTTT. Translated: CASSKDRYQPQHF.

This clone occurred a few times. The rearrangement links TRBV5-6 to TRBJ2-3; possibly TRBD1 or TRBD2 for D (5 bases each). This CDR3 contains 14 residues. Germline CDR1 is SGHDT and CDR2 is YYEEEE. Between the trimmed V and J ends, which lost 2 bases and 0 bases, there was a span of 7 bases. CDR3 nucleotide sequence: TGTGCCAGCAGCTTAGGGGACAGCACAGATACGCAGTATTTT. Protein: CASSLGDSTDTQYF.

The chain carries TRBV11-3 and TRBJ1-3, with 9 bases matching TRBD1. Losses at the gene ends were 6 bases for V and 1 base for J; bases not matched to a gene: 4. The germline CDR1 and CDR2 sequences are SGHNT and YENEEA. The CDR3 sequence is 15 residues long. The CDR3 coding sequence is TGTGCCAGCAGGGGACAGGGCCTGTCTGGAAACACCATATATTTT. This gives the protein CASRGQGLSGNTIYF.

V usage is TRBV15 and J usage is TRBJ1-5; no firm D call. CDR3 length equals 15 residues. V shed 5 bases and J shed 1 base, with 12 bases lying between them. Germline CDR1 and CDR2: LNHNV and YYDKDF (reference sequence). This CDR3 reads CATSSGESSNQPQHF. The CDR3 DNA is TGTGCCACCAGCTCTGGGGAGAGCAGCAATCAGCCCCAGCATTTT. The full variable domain, its missing parts supplied by reference TRBV15 and TRBJ1-5, is DAMVIQNPRYQVTQFGKPVTLSCSQTLNHNVMYWYQQKSSQAPKLLFHYYDKDFNNEADTPDNFQSRRPNTSFCFLDIRSPGLGDTAMYLCATSSGESSNQPQHFGDGTRLSIL.

This chain joins TRBV18 and TRBJ1-1; D is possibly TRBD1 (5 bases). Germline loops: CDR1 KGHSH, CDR2 LQKENI. This CDR3 is built from 12 residues. The germline V and J ends were trimmed by 2 bases and 4 bases, with 5 bases remaining between them. The CDR3 DNA reads as TGTGCCAGCTCACCAGGGACCACTGAAGCTTTCTTT. Its translation: CASSPGTTEAFF.

The rearrangement uses TRBV28 and TRBJ2-7, with 7 nucleotides matching TRBD2. After removal of 10 bases from V and 2 bases from J, the junction contained 14 bases not matched to a gene. Germline lookup yields CDR1 MDHEN and CDR2 SYDVKM. The CDR3 length is 15 residues. Here the CDR3 reads CATGLGEGGPYEQYF. CDR3 DNA: TGTGCCACCGGCCTTGGGGAGGGAGGGCCCTACGAGCAGTACTTC.

The chain links TRBV11-1 to TRBJ2-7; 7 positions match TRBD2. This CDR3 spans 14 amino acids. Trimming removed 5 bases from V and 3 bases from J; junction bases left unmatched: 7. Germline CDR1 SGHAT, CDR2 FQDESV (reference sequence). This chain's CDR3 is CASSAIAGVYEQYF. The DNA of the CDR3 is TGTGCCAGCAGCGCCATCGCGGGGGTCTACGAGCAGTACTTC. Variable domain in full (rest from reference TRBV11-1 and TRBJ2-7): EAEVAQSPRYKITEKSQAVAFWCDPISGHATLYWYRQILGQGPELLVQFQDESVVDDSQLPKDRFSAERLKGVDSTLKIQPAELGDSAMYLCASSAIAGVYEQYFGPGTRLTVT.

V and J are TRBV7-2 and TRBJ2-4; perhaps TRBD2 as D (6 bases). Trimming cost V 3 bases and J 0 bases, with 15 bases left between them. This CDR3 is built from 17 residues. Germline V gene data show CDR1 as SGHTA and CDR2 as FQGNSA. Here the CDR3 reads CASSFRGGLLAKNIQYF. For the CDR3, the DNA is TGTGCCAGCAGCTTTAGGGGAGGACTATTAGCCAAAAACATTCAGTACTTC.

The chain is built from TRBV7-9 and TRBJ2-1; 10 bases agree with TRBD2. Germline assignment: CDR1 SEHNR and CDR2 FQNEAQ (reference sequence). V lost 5 bases, J lost 15 bases, and 19 bases stayed unmatched. The CDR3 is 16 amino acids. The CDR3 nucleotides read TGTGCCAGCAGCCCTAATGGGGCTAGCGGGAGAGTTCGTATGTTCTTC. Its translation is CASSPNGASGRVRMFF.

The chain combines TRBV19 with TRBJ1-1, with a possible D match to TRBD1 (5 bases). V shed 4 bases and J shed 4 bases, with 10 bases lying between them. Germline CDR1 LNHDA, CDR2 SQIVND (reference sequence). The CDR3 spans 13 residues. The CDR3 DNA follows: TGTGCCAGTAGTACCACCGACAGCACTGAAGCTTTCTTT. Encoded protein: CASSTTDSTEAFF.

The chain recombines TRBV9 with TRBJ2-7; possible D gene TRBD1, 5 bases. Germline assignment: CDR1 SGDLS and CDR2 YYNGEE. The CDR3 sequence is 15 residues long. V gave up 2 bases and J gave up 3 bases, with 15 bases separating them. CDR3 region: CASSVESDILYEQYF. The CDR3 nucleotides read TGTGCCAGCAGCGTGGAATCGGACATCCTCTACGAGCAGTACTTC.

A single count supports this clone. V and J are TRBV7-8 and TRBJ2-7, with D perhaps matching TRBD1 (6 bases). The length of the CDR3 is 15 residues. Germline CDR1 is SGHVS and CDR2 is FQNEAQ. Trimming removed 5 bases from V and 2 bases from J, with 16 bases in between. Here the CDR3 reads CASSLFHRVPYEQYF. For the CDR3, the DNA is TGTGCCAGCAGCCTATTTCACAGGGTCCCCTACGAGCAGTACTTC.

The chain links TRBV7-6 to TRBJ2-2; TRBD1 or TRBD2 may be the D gene (5 bases each). The V and J ends lost 3 bases and 4 bases respectively, with 12 bases between them. The germline V gene encodes CDR1 SGHVS and CDR2 FNYEAQ. The CDR3 is 15 amino acids. CDR3 sequence (DNA): TGTGCCAGCAGCTTCGGCAGGGACCGCACCGGGGAGCTGTTTTTT. Its protein product is CASSFGRDRTGELFF.

The chain uses TRBV4-2 and TRBJ2-7, with D tentatively TRBD1 or TRBD2 (6 bases each). With 6 bases removed from V and 1 base from J, the gap between germline ends came to 25 bases. CDR3 length: 18 residues. Germline V gene sequence: CDR1 LGHNA, CDR2 YNFKEQ. The CDR3: CASSHFRGHGPWSYEQYF. CDR3 in DNA: TGTGCCAGCAGTCATTTCCGGGGGCACGGGCCGTGGTCCTACGAGCAGTACTTC.

This chain connects TRBV4-2 to TRBJ1-5; maybe TRBD1 (5 bases). Germline loops: CDR1 LGHNA, CDR2 YNFKEQ. V lost 4 bases to trimming and J lost 5 bases, with 15 bases between them. CDR3 size: 15 residues. CDR3 region: CASSPRAGNYQPQHF. The DNA for the CDR3 is TGTGCCAGCAGCCCCCGGGCAGGGAATTATCAGCCCCAGCATTTT.

This clone counts as medium-sized (0.01 to 0.1%). The chain couples TRBV28 to TRBJ1-4; D gene ambiguous. The CDR3 sequence is 11 residues long. Trimming left V 7 bases short and J 4 bases short, with 4 bases between. Germline CDR1 reads MDHEN; CDR2 reads SYDVKM. The CDR3 spells CASNRNEKLFF. In DNA form, the CDR3 reads TGTGCCAGCAACCGTAATGAAAAACTGTTTTTT.

The chain has TRBV27 and TRBJ1-6, with TRBD1 as a possible D gene (5 bases). Germline assignment: CDR1 MNHEY and CDR2 SMNVEV (reference sequence). Trimming pared 1 base from V and 10 bases from J, leaving 14 bases between. This CDR3 contains 15 residues. As DNA, the CDR3 is TGTGCCAGCAGTTTATTGTGGGGGTATCGCTCACCCCTCCACTTT. It translates to CASSLLWGYRSPLHF.

This rearrangement joins TRBV10-3 to TRBJ2-1, with 8 nucleotides matching TRBD1. Losses at the gene ends were 8 bases for V and 6 bases for J; bases not matched to a gene: 15. This CDR3 has 16 residues. Germline values: CDR1 ENHRY, CDR2 SYGVKD. In DNA, the CDR3 is TGTGCCATCGGGGGCTGGACAGGGTTTTTTCGCAATGAGCAGTTCTTC. It specifies CAIGGWTGFFRNEQFF.

The chain employs TRBV28 and TRBJ2-7; D uncertain. Germline CDR1 reads MDHEN; CDR2 reads SYDVKM. This CDR3 comprises 14 residues. V was shortened by 3 bases and J by 4 bases, with 13 bases between the two germline ends. The CDR3 loop is CASSLGPNLYEQYF. The CDR3 DNA reads TGTGCCAGCAGTTTGGGTCCTAATCTTTACGAGCAGTACTTC.

V and J are TRBV23-1 and TRBJ2-4; D is unresolved. TRBV23-1 is placed among ORFs of uncertain function. The CDR3 covers 16 residues. With 8 bases removed from V and 0 bases from J, the gap between germline ends came to 17 bases. Written as DNA, the CDR3 is TGCGCCAGCGGCTTTAGACACCTACTAGCCAAAAACATTCAGTACTTC. The encoded protein is CASGFRHLLAKNIQYF.